The 18 T cell receptor beta chains below come from one sample, sequenced in a study of T-cell reconstitution after alpha-beta-depleted transplantation in children. During its preparation, the TCRbeta library received unique molecular identifiers. Via MiXCR, TCRdb re-called the PCR reads, giving one row per CDR3 protein. In the table there are approximately 400,000 distinct CDR3 sequences, about a tenth of which are singletons. The material sequenced was PBMCs from the stem cell graft donor, taken from the stem cell graft. The source of these receptors is a human donor who donated a stem cell graft to a child with acute myeloid leukemia.

A few counts support this clonotype. The chain uses TRBV4-1 and TRBJ2-7; D not resolved. The CDR3 runs 14 residues. CDR1 and CDR2 (germline): MGHRA, YSYEKL. V was cut by 1 base and J by 0 bases, with 7 bases left in between. CDR3 sequence: CASSQGALSYEQYF. The CDR3 coding sequence is TGCGCCAGCAGCCAAGGGGCACTCTCCTACGAGCAGTACTTC.

The rearrangement joins TRBV5-8 to TRBJ2-1, with 7 bases fitting TRBD1. Trimming at V came to 0 bases and at J to 8 bases, leaving 5 bases not matched to a gene. The germline gives CDR1 SGHTS, CDR2 YDEGEE. This CDR3 region has 14 residues. CDR3 sequence: CASSLDRGWDEQFF. The CDR3 nucleotides are TGTGCCAGCAGCTTGGACAGGGGTTGGGATGAGCAGTTCTTC.

This chain connects TRBV7-2 to TRBJ2-6; D not resolved. V lost 6 bases, J lost 2 bases, and 5 bases lay in between. CDR1 is SGHTA, CDR2 FQGNSA, per germline. The CDR3 runs 13 residues. The CDR3 loop is CASRAAGANVLTF. CDR3 DNA: TGTGCCAGCAGAGCAGCTGGGGCCAACGTCCTGACTTTC.

This clonotype has ten or more counts. The J gene is TRBJ2-5, the V gene TRBV20-1; D is perhaps TRBD1 (6 bases). V gave up 3 bases and J gave up 2 bases, with 7 bases separating them. This CDR3 comprises 12 residues. Germline V gene data show CDR1 as DFQATT and CDR2 as SNEGSKA (reference sequence). The CDR3 DNA reads as TGCAGTGCTAGTGGACAGCAAGAGACCCAGTACTTC. This sequence encodes CSASGQQETQYF.

This clonotype was picked up a small number of times. The J gene is TRBJ2-1, the V gene TRBV7-6; 9 nucleotides match TRBD2. The V gene end was trimmed by 4 bases and the J gene end by 4 bases; junction bases not matched to a gene: 11. Germline lookup yields CDR1 SGHVS and CDR2 FNYEAQ. The CDR3 covers 17 residues. CDR3 protein: CASSSQPTLAGYNEQFF. The CDR3 coding sequence is TGTGCCAGCAGCTCCCAGCCGACTCTAGCGGGGTACAATGAGCAGTTCTTC.

This chain joins TRBV29-1 and TRBJ1-3; a possible D gene is TRBD1 (5 bases). The CDR3 length is 15 residues. The germline V gene has CDR1 SQVTM and CDR2 ANQGSEA. V shed 7 bases and J shed 0 bases, with 16 bases lying between them. The CDR3 here is CSAKLGADSGNTIYF. CDR3 bases: TGCAGCGCTAAACTAGGGGCGGACTCTGGAAACACCATATATTTT.

In DNA form, the CDR3 reads TGCGCCAGCAGCTTGGATGGGCAGGGGACTGAAGCTTTCTTT. Protein sequence: CASSLDGQGTEAFF. This rearrangement joins TRBV5-1 to TRBJ1-1, with D maybe TRBD1 (6 bases). Germline V gene data show CDR1 as SGHRS and CDR2 as YFSETQ. Trimming removed 0 bases at V and 5 bases at J, with 11 bases between. The CDR3 contains 14 residues.

There are many counts of this clonotype. The genes are TRBV7-2 and TRBJ2-7; tentative D call: TRBD2 (5 bases). V was cut by 0 bases and J by 4 bases, with 7 bases left in between. Germline values: CDR1 SGHTA, CDR2 FQGNSA. The CDR3 has 13 amino acids. As DNA, the CDR3 is TGTGCCAGCAGCTTAGCGGGAGAGTACGAGCAGTACTTC. As protein: CASSLAGEYEQYF. The full variable domain, with the rest looked up from reference TRBV7-2 and TRBJ2-7, is GAGVSQSPSNKVTEKGKDVELRCDPISGHTALYWYRQSLGQGLEFLIYFQGNSAPDKSGLPSDRFSAERTGGSVSTLTIQRTQQEDSAVYLCASSLAGEYEQYFGPGTRLTVT.

The V call is TRBV6-2 or TRBV6-3, the J call TRBJ1-5, with D unresolved. Germline V gene sequence: CDR1 MNHEY, CDR2 SVGEGT. V was trimmed by 4 bases and J by 0 bases, leaving 16 bases between them. This CDR3 is 17 amino acids long. CDR3 protein: CASSFRRPSYSNQPQHF. In nucleotides, the CDR3 is TGTGCCAGCAGTTTTAGAAGGCCATCGTATAGCAATCAGCCCCAGCATTTT.

The CDR3 spells CASSRQTGELFF. CDR3 sequence (DNA): TGTGCCAGCAGCAGACAGACCGGGGAGCTGTTTTTT. This chain links TRBV12-3 or TRBV12-4 with TRBJ2-2, with D perhaps TRBD1 (5 bases). The V end was cut by 6 bases, the J end by 5 bases, with 7 bases between. The CDR3 runs to 12 residues.

The chain links TRBV27 to TRBJ2-1; 10 bases agree with TRBD2. Germline lookup yields CDR1 MNHEY and CDR2 SMNVEV (reference sequence). The CDR3 sequence is 17 residues long. J was trimmed by 3 bases and V by 2 bases; bases with no gene match: 7. The CDR3 DNA reads TGTGCCAGCAGTTTAAGGGGACTAGCGACGAACTACAATGAGCAGTTCTTC. Its protein product is CASSLRGLATNYNEQFF.

For the CDR3, the DNA is TGTGCTAGTGGTTCGACTCTCGGAGGGACCGGGGAGCTGTTTTTT. It is translated as CASGSTLGGTGELFF. The chain links TRBV12-5 to TRBJ2-2, with TRBD2 as a possible D gene (6 bases). Germline V gene sequence: CDR1 LGHNT, CDR2 FRNRAP. Trimming took 4 bases from V and 5 from J, leaving 14 bases between them. The CDR3 contains 15 residues.

Many counts were recorded for this clonotype. The genes are TRBV7-2 and TRBJ2-3; 12 bases line up with TRBD2. The CDR3 has 16 residues. The V segment lost 3 bases and the J segment 3 bases; nucleotides outside the gene matches: 4. Germline CDR1 is SGHTA and CDR2 is FQGNSA. The CDR3 sequence: CASSFGTSGPTDTQYF. The CDR3 DNA reads as TGTGCCAGCAGCTTTGGGACTAGCGGGCCAACAGATACGCAGTATTTT.

This clonotype was observed a handful of times. The chain is built from TRBV4-2 and TRBJ2-2, with 11 bases matching TRBD2. Looked up from germline, CDR1 is LGHNA and CDR2 is YNFKEQ. Trimming took 1 base from V and 3 from J; bases not matched to a gene: 13. This CDR3 comprises 20 residues. The CDR3 sequence: CASSQAPLAGDLSYTGELFF. Written as DNA, the CDR3 is TGTGCCAGCAGCCAAGCCCCACTAGCGGGGGATTTATCGTACACCGGGGAGCTGTTTTTT.

This sequence joins TRBV3-1 and TRBJ1-2, with 7 bases aligning to TRBD1. Germline V CDR1 and CDR2: LGHDT, YNNKEL (reference sequence). V shed 4 bases and J 0 bases; nucleotides not matched to a gene: 8. The CDR3 is 16 residues long. CDR3 amino acids: CASSLSDRPTNYGYTF. Here the CDR3 DNA reads TGTGCCAGCAGCCTATCGGACAGGCCAACTAACTATGGCTACACCTTC.

Details on this clonotype: One junction end does not reproduce the germline sequence, and a read error may be involved. This sequence joins TRBV6-2 or TRBV6-3 and TRBJ2-2, with D perhaps TRBD1 (6 bases). The CDR3 sequence is 18 residues long. The V gene's germline CDR1 is MNHEY and CDR2 SVGEGT. The CDR3 region is CASTYSGPWDTGLGELFF. CDR3 sequence (DNA): TGTGCCAGCACTTACTCGGGACCCTGGGACACGGGTCTGGGGGAGCTGTTTTTT.

The chain recombines TRBV6-1 with TRBJ1-6; D remains ambiguous. There are 12 residues in the CDR3. From germline, CDR1 is MNHNS and CDR2 SASEGT. The V end lost 4 bases, the J end lost 7 bases, and 5 bases lay between the germline ends. For the CDR3, the DNA is TGTGCCAGCAGTGTGTGGAATTCACCCCTCCACTTT. It encodes CASSVWNSPLHF.

V is TRBV23-1 and J is TRBJ2-3, with D tentatively TRBD2 (6 bases). TRBV23-1 has ORF status, its function being uncertain. Trimming pared 6 bases from V and 2 bases from J, leaving 15 bases between. CDR3 length: 15 amino acids. As DNA, the CDR3 is TGCGCCAGCAGCCACTGCGGGGTGCTCACAGATACGCAGTATTTT. This translates into CASSHCGVLTDTQYF.